This T cell receptor beta chain was observed in a study of cytomegalovirus exposure and HLA in healthy donors. Whole-study results and caveats: As immune exposure information, only CMV serostatus was available. One variant, a missense change in DCLRE1C, was linked in a later analysis to TCR beta V- and J-gene trimming.

Germline V gene data show CDR1 as MDHEN and CDR2 as SYDVKM. The CDR3 extends over 14 amino acids. J gave up 9 bases and V 2 bases, and 10 bases lay outside the gene matches. The table lists this clone with a few counts. Its antigen is not identified. The PCR made use of 60 Vbeta and 13 Jbeta primers. Some clones are missing from TCRdb's copy, which holds only in-frame ones; the method was immunoSEQ multiplex PCR. The sample contains some 150,000 clones, 55% to 70% of which appear only once. This clonotype originated in a woman aged 55-69 years in good health and CMV-seropositive. The sequencing sample was made of PBMCs. V gene TRBV28 combines with J gene TRBJ2-7; TRBD1 agrees at 7 bases. The chain's CDR3 is CASSLARDRAVQYF. CDR3 DNA sequence: TGTGCCAGCAGTTTAGCCCGGGACAGAGCTGTGCAGTACTTC.